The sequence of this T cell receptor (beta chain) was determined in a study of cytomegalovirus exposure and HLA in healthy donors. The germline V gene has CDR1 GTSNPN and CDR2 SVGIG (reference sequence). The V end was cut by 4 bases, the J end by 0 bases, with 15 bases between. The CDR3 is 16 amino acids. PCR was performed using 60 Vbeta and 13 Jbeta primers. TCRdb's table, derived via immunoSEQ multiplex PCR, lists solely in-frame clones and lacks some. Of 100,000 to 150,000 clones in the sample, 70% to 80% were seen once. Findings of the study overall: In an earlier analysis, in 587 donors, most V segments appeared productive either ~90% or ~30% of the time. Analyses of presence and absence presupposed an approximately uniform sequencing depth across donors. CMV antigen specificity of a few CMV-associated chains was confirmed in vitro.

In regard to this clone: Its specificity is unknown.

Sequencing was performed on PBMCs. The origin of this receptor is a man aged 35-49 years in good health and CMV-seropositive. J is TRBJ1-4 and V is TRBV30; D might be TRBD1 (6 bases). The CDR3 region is CAWMATGRATNEKLFF. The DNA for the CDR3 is TGTGCCTGGATGGCGACAGGCCGTGCAACTAATGAAAAACTGTTTTTT.